The T cell receptor beta chain under discussion was sequenced for a study of TIL therapy for anti-PD-1-resistant metastatic lung cancer. Overall study: Median patient age was nearly 55, ranging 38-75 years.

Indicated time point: pre-treatment sample, taken before nivolumab and TIL therapy. Most excised metastases sampled were pleural nodules or supraclavicular lymph nodes. Germline V CDR1 and CDR2: MGHDK, SYGVNS. The CDR3 runs to 15 residues. V lost 4 bases and J lost 5, with 15 bases in between. Sequencing used immunoSEQ v3. Only in-frame clones appear in the TCRdb table, and some are missing; sequencing was by immunoSEQ multiplex PCR. This sample has 6,000 or so clones, with 64% found just once. The J gene is TRBJ2-1, the V gene TRBV25-1, with unresolved D. The sequenced sample was tumor tissue, obtained at baseline. The origin of this receptor is a person between 25 and 80 years old with non-small cell lung cancer. DNA for the CDR3: TGTGCCAGCAGTGCAGGCAGCGCACGTCACAATGAGCAGTTCTTC. Its protein is CASSAGSARHNEQFF.